The 6 T cell receptor beta chains reported below all come from one sample, sequenced in a study of shared T cell receptors in the human thymus (dated by TCRdb to the early 2020s). The protocol used for the library was the immunoSEQ multiplex PCR assay. TCRdb holds this immuneACCESS table with in-frame rearrangements only. Some clones are missing; in checked studies, unresolved V genes explain under half, and the rest has no known cause. The sample table holds some 760,000 clones, of which roughly 88% were seen once. The ten largest clones represent roughly 0.01% of the sample. These data also formed part of another study, on human thymus T cells.

Sequencing used thymocytes. The origin of the receptors is a girl younger than two with a congenital heart defect. Donor details come from another sample of the same person, matched by shared clones.

The chain recombines TRBV19 with TRBJ1-1, with D possibly matching TRBD1 (5 bases). Trimming left V 3 bases short and J 1 base short, with 9 bases between. This CDR3 contains 14 residues. CDR1 and CDR2 from the germline V gene are LNHDA and SQIVND (reference sequence). CDR3 amino acids: CASSIKGSNTEAFF. The CDR3 DNA reads TGTGCCAGTAGTATTAAGGGGTCGAACACTGAAGCTTTCTTT.

The CDR3 loop reads CASTQTFTGELFF. The CDR3 DNA follows: TGTGCCAGCACCCAGACATTCACCGGGGAGCTGTTTTTT. The V call is TRBV7-2, the J call TRBJ2-2; no definite D call. CDR1 SGHTA and CDR2 FQGNSA come from the germline V gene. V lost 7 bases and J lost 4, with 10 bases in between. The CDR3 length is 13 residues.

In nucleotides, the CDR3 is TGTGCCAGTAGCATCCTCCCGGGCTCCTACGAGCAGTACTTC. Its translation: CASSILPGSYEQYF. The chain links TRBV19 to TRBJ2-7; the D is unclear. V was trimmed by 6 bases and J by 0 bases, leaving 12 bases between them. Germline V gives CDR1 LNHDA, CDR2 SQIVND (reference sequence). The CDR3 covers 14 residues. The full variable domain, its missing parts supplied by reference TRBV19 and TRBJ2-7, is DGGITQSPKYLFRKEGQNVTLSCEQNLNHDAMYWYRQDPGQGLRLIYYSQIVNDFQKGDIAEGYSVSREKKESFPLTVTSAQKNPTAFYLCASSILPGSYEQYFGPGTRLTVT.

Comments on this clone: Other DNA sequences in this sample translate to the same CDR3. This sequence joins TRBV5-6 and TRBJ1-6; D is unclear. Trimming pared 2 bases from V and 0 bases from J, leaving 18 bases between. The germline gives CDR1 SGHDT, CDR2 YYEEEE. The CDR3 loop spans 19 amino acids. In nucleotides, the CDR3 is TGTGCCAGCAGCTTCAGCGTCGGGGTCCCCTACTCCTATAATTCACCCCTCCACTTT. Protein product: CASSFSVGVPYSYNSPLHF.

This chain connects TRBV2 to TRBJ2-3; 8 nucleotides align to TRBD2. Losses at the gene ends were 9 bases for V and 5 bases for J; bases not matched to a gene: 10. The germline CDR1 and CDR2 sequences are SNHLY and FYNNEI. The CDR3 spans 14 residues. The CDR3 DNA reads as TGTGCCAGGCCGACTCGCGGGGGGAAAGATACGCAGTATTTT. The encoded protein is CARPTRGGKDTQYF. The full variable domain, in which reference TRBV2 and TRBJ2-3 provide the parts outside the CDR3, is EPEVTQTPSHQVTQMGQEVILRCVPISNHLYFYWYRQILGQKVEFLVSFYNNEISEKSEIFDDQFSVERPDGSNFTLKIRSTKLEDSAMYFCARPTRGGKDTQYFGPGTRLTVL.

The rearrangement uses TRBV7-8 and TRBJ2-7, with TRBD1 identical over 7 bases. Per the germline V gene, CDR1 is SGHVS and CDR2 is FQNEAQ. The CDR3 length is 15 residues. After removal of 7 bases from V and 2 bases from J, the junction contained 11 bases not matched to a gene. The CDR3 sequence: CASNPSRQGTYEQYF. DNA of the CDR3: TGTGCCAGCAACCCTAGTAGACAGGGAACCTACGAGCAGTACTTC. The entire variable domain, with the rest obtained from reference TRBV7-8 and TRBJ2-7, is as follows: GAGVSQSPRYKVAKRGQDVALRCDPISGHVSLFWYQQALGQGPEFLTYFQNEAQLDKSGLPSDRFFAERPEGSVSTLKIQRTQQEDSAVYLCASNPSRQGTYEQYFGPGTRLTVT.